This entry features one TCR beta chain sequence. The target antigen is unknown. The data derive from a study of vaccination effects on CD4 cells after COVID-19. Overall study results and limits: Only a single clone (1 of 255 vaccine-induced clones in healthy vaccinees) cross-reacted with common cold coronaviruses.

Assay: immunoSEQ multiplex PCR; the TCRdb copy retains only in-frame clones and omits some. The sample holds under 35,000 clones, approximately 64% seen once. Peptide-pool stimulation followed by sequencing identified expanded antigen-specific CD4+ clonotypes in the ViraFEST assay. A 10-day culture period preceded the isolation of CD4+ T cells. Participants received two doses of either the BNT162b2 or mRNA-1273 vaccine. The CDR3 is made up of 17 amino acids. Trimming left V 4 bases short and J 0 bases short, with 16 bases between. The germline CDR1 and CDR2 sequences are KGHSH and LQKENI. The sequence derives from a human donor who received a COVID-19 vaccine. The specimen was CD4+ T cells from PBMCs cultured with SARS-CoV-2 spike peptides, collected after COVID-19 vaccination. The rearrangement links TRBV18 to TRBJ1-3; D is unclear. CDR3 amino acids: CASSRAGLADSGNTIYF. For the CDR3, the DNA is TGTGCCAGCTCACGAGCCGGACTAGCGGACTCTGGAAACACCATATATTTT.